This TCR beta chain comes out of a study of T cell responses to AZD1222 COVID-19 vaccine. Notes on the study in general: Sampling captured repertoires only after the peak T cell response. Seropositivity was recorded at baseline in only a handful of AZD1222 recipients. A reported finding is that nearly half of spike-specific TCRs target unmutated variant regions. Spike-spanning, vaccine-associated CD4 TCRs were dominant at 160-218 and 743-854.

Germline assignment: CDR1 MDHEN and CDR2 SYDVKM. V was shortened by 5 bases and J by 6 bases, with 11 bases between the two germline ends. This CDR3 is built from 12 residues. Of note for this clone: The antigen is undetermined.

TCRdb's table, derived via immunoSEQ multiplex PCR, lists solely in-frame clones and lacks some. The sample holds 140,000 to 150,000 clones, more than 75% seen once. The source is an adult in good health. This sample comprised peripheral blood, obtained on day 0 of MenACWY control vaccination. The chain employs TRBV28 and TRBJ2-7, with D perhaps assigned TRBD1 or TRBD2 (5 bases each). CDR3: CASSTSGSEQYV. For the CDR3, the DNA is TGTGCCAGCAGTACGTCAGGGAGCGAGCAGTACGTC.